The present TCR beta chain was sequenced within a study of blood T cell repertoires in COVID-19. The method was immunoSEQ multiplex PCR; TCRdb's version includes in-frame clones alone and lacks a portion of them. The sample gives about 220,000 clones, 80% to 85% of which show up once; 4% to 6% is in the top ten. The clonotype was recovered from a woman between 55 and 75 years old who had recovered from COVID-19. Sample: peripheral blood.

The CDR3, as DNA: TGTGCCAGCAGCCCTGACTGGTCGGATCTTCAAGAGCAGTTCTTC. It translates to CASSPDWSDLQEQFF. This chain joins TRBV3-1 (or the pseudogene TRBV3-2) and TRBJ2-1; no reliable D call. Germline values: CDR1 LGHDT, CDR2 YNNKEL (reference sequence). V lost 4 bases to trimming and J lost 10 bases, with 20 bases between them. This CDR3 is built from 15 residues.